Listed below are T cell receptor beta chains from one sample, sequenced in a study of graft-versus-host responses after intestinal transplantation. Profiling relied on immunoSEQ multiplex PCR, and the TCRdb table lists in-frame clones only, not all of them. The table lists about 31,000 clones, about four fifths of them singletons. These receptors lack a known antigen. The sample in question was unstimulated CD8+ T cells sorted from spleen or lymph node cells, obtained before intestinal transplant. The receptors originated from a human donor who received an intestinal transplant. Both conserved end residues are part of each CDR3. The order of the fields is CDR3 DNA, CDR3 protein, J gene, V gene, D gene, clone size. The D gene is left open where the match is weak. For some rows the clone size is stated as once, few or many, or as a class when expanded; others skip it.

TGTGCCAGCAGTTTATCTAGCGGGTGGACCGGGGAGCTGTTTTTT CASSLSSGWTGELFF TRBJ2-2 TRBV27 TRBD2 NA
TGTGCCAGTAGTGTCTCACAGGGCCGCTACAATGAGCAGTTCTTC CASSVSQGRYNEQFF TRBJ2-1 TRBV19 NA NA
TGTGCCACCAGCAGAGAGGGTTCGGGCGGGGGAAAACTGTTTTTT CATSREGSGGGKLFF TRBJ1-4 TRBV15 NA NA
TGTGCCAGCAGCTTAAAAACTGGGGAGGGAGTCAATGAGCAGTTCTTC CASSLKTGEGVNEQFF TRBJ2-1 TRBV7-3 TRBD2 NA
TGTGCCAGCAGTTTAAGGGACAGGGGCCTACGCACTGAAGCTTTCTTT CASSLRDRGLRTEAFF TRBJ1-1 TRBV28 TRBD1 NA
TGTGCCAGCAGCTTAGTAGGCCGGGGCTACGAGCAGTACTTC CASSLVGRGYEQYF TRBJ2-7 TRBV7-9 NA NA
TGTGCCTCACGGGGGGAAGGCAATGAGCAGTTCTTC CASRGEGNEQFF TRBJ2-1 TRBV28 TRBD2 NA
TGTGCCAGCAATATTCATACGGGCACTGAAGCTTTCTTT CASNIHTGTEAFF TRBJ1-1 TRBV28 NA NA
TGTGCCAGCAGCTTAGGATGGGGGCCCGTCTACGAGCAGTACTTC CASSLGWGPVYEQYF TRBJ2-7 TRBV11-1 NA NA
TGTGCCTGGAGGGCACAGGGGAGGACTGAAGCTTTCTTT CAWRAQGRTEAFF TRBJ1-1 TRBV30 TRBD1 NA
TGTGCCAGCAGCCCCACCGGGACAGCCTACGAGCAGTACTTC CASSPTGTAYEQYF TRBJ2-7 TRBV27 TRBD1 NA
TGTGCCAGCAGCGAGGGAAGCGGGGACTCCTACAATGAGCAGTTCTTC CASSEGSGDSYNEQFF TRBJ2-1 TRBV28 TRBD2 NA
TGCGCCAGCAGCTGGGGCCTAGCGGCGAACACCGGGGAGCTGTTTTTT CASSWGLAANTGELFF TRBJ2-2 TRBV5-1 TRBD2 NA
TGTGCCAGCAGCCCCCTACTAGCGCTACAAGAGACCCAGTACTTC CASSPLLALQETQYF TRBJ2-5 TRBV5-4 TRBD2 NA
TGTGCCAGCAGGGATGTCCTAGAGGAGGAGCAGTTCTTC CASRDVLEEEQFF TRBJ2-1 TRBV6-1 NA NA
TGTGCCAGCAGTTCCACTGTAAGCGGGAGGGACGAGCAGTACTTC CASSSTVSGRDEQYF TRBJ2-7 TRBV28 TRBD2 NA
TGTGCCAGCAGCTTGGCCAGACTTTTTTATGGCTACACCTTC CASSLARLFYGYTF TRBJ1-2 TRBV5-5 NA NA
TGTGCCAGCAGACCGGGGACAGCGTATTCACCCCTCCACTTT CASRPGTAYSPLHF TRBJ1-6 TRBV27 TRBD1 NA
TGTGCCAGCAGGGACAGGGGGCGAGATACGCAGTATTTT CASRDRGRDTQYF TRBJ2-3 TRBV6-5 TRBD1 NA
TGTGCCACTAGGGGGACAAGCGGCAATCAGCCCCAGCATTTT CATRGTSGNQPQHF TRBJ1-5 TRBV15 NA NA
TGTGCCAGCAGTTTATTGGGGACAGGAGATTACGAGCAGTACTTC CASSLLGTGDYEQYF TRBJ2-7 TRBV27 TRBD1 NA
TGTGCCAGCAGCGTCGGAGGGGCGGGGAACTATGGCTACACCTTC CASSVGGAGNYGYTF TRBJ1-2 TRBV9 NA NA
TGCAGCGTTGAAGATATAGGCGGGGGAGAGGTAGAGACCCAGTACTTC CSVEDIGGGEVETQYF TRBJ2-5 TRBV29-1 TRBD2 NA
TGTGCCAGCAGTCCCCCGGACAGGGAGGTCGTAAATCAGCCCCAGCATTTT CASSPPDREVVNQPQHF TRBJ1-5 TRBV28 TRBD1 once
TGTGCCAGCAGGCCTTCGGACATCCTTTACGAGCAGTACTTC CASRPSDILYEQYF TRBJ2-7 TRBV28 NA NA
TGCGCCAGCAGCTCGAAGCCCTATTTTTTTGGGGCCAACGTCCTGACTTTC CASSSKPYFFGANVLTF TRBJ2-6 TRBV5-1 NA NA
TGTGCCAGCAGCTTAGCACTAGCGGGCGTTGAGCAGTTCTTC CASSLALAGVEQFF TRBJ2-1 TRBV7-2 TRBD2 once
TGTGCCAGCAGCCAGGCGGGAGGCGTTTGGGAGACCCAGTACTTC CASSQAGGVWETQYF TRBJ2-5 TRBV6-5 TRBD2 NA
TGTGCCACCAGCAGTAACAGGGGGCTTTACAAAAACATTCAGTACTTC CATSSNRGLYKNIQYF TRBJ2-4 TRBV15 TRBD1 NA
TGTGCCAGCAGTTTTGATGGCAGGGGTTATGAGCAGTTCTTC CASSFDGRGYEQFF TRBJ2-1 TRBV28 NA NA
TGTGCCAGCAGCGAAGGTCAGGATCACACCGGGGAGCTGTTTTTT CASSEGQDHTGELFF TRBJ2-2 TRBV6-1 NA NA
TGTGCCATAAGACAGGGGAGTAGCAATCAGCCCCAGCATTTT CAIRQGSSNQPQHF TRBJ1-5 TRBV28 TRBD1 NA
TGTGCCAGCAGCCCTCTAGCGGGAGGGCAAAATGAGCAGTTCTTC CASSPLAGGQNEQFF TRBJ2-1 TRBV7-3 TRBD2 medium-sized
TGTGCCAGCAGCCCGAGGAACCGAGTCACTGAAGCTTTCTTT CASSPRNRVTEAFF TRBJ1-1 TRBV6-5 NA few
TGTGCCAGCAGCCGCCAGGGGTCGGGGATCCAAACGGGAAACACCATATATTTT CASSRQGSGIQTGNTIYF TRBJ1-3 TRBV5-4 NA NA
TGTGTCCTAACAACCGACAGAAACTATGGCTACACCTTC CVLTTDRNYGYTF TRBJ1-2 TRBV7-9 NA NA
TGTGCCAGCAATATATGGCCAGGGGCCCAGCCCCAGCATTTT CASNIWPGAQPQHF TRBJ1-5 TRBV6-1 NA medium-sized
TGTGCCAGTTCCCTCTCACAGGGGGGAAACACCATATATTTT CASSLSQGGNTIYF TRBJ1-3 TRBV28 TRBD1 NA
TGCAGCGTCGAGGGGGAGCAGACAGGGGCTGAAGCTTTCTTT CSVEGEQTGAEAFF TRBJ1-1 TRBV29-1 TRBD1 NA
TGTGCCAGCTTACTAGCGGGGGGGCCGGGAACCGGGGAGCTGTTTTTT CASLLAGGPGTGELFF TRBJ2-2 TRBV2 TRBD2 NA
TGTGCCAGCAGTTACCTGAGCGGGAGGGGGATCTACGAGCAGTACTTC CASSYLSGRGIYEQYF TRBJ2-7 TRBV6-5 TRBD2 NA
TGTGCCAGCAGTTTCCGACTAGCGGGGGCCTCCTACAATGAGCAGTTCTTC CASSFRLAGASYNEQFF TRBJ2-1 TRBV28 TRBD2 NA
TGCAGCGTTACGAGGAGTCCCCAAGAGACCCAGTACTTC CSVTRSPQETQYF TRBJ2-5 TRBV29-1 NA once
TGTGCCAGCAGCGTAACTGACAGGGGTTCCTACGAGCAGTACTTC CASSVTDRGSYEQYF TRBJ2-7 TRBV9 TRBD1 few
TGTGCCAGCAGCCCCGGGGTTGGAAGGGAGACCCAGTACTTC CASSPGVGRETQYF TRBJ2-5 TRBV7-9 NA NA